Listed here are 31 T cell receptor beta chains from one sample, sequenced in a study of blood T cell repertoires in COVID-19. Sequencing was performed with immunoSEQ multiplex PCR; in TCRdb, only in-frame clones are kept and a portion is missing. This table holds roughly 350,000 clones, roughly 90% found once. What was sequenced was PBMCs or T cells enriched from blood (not recorded which). The receptors stem from a woman between 25 and 40 years old who had recovered from COVID-19.

The chain recombines TRBV18 with TRBJ1-6; D is possibly TRBD1 (6 bases). V lost 1 base and J 8 bases, leaving 6 bases between the germline ends. The CDR3 is made up of 13 amino acids. Germline values: CDR1 KGHSH, CDR2 LQKENI. DNA of the CDR3: TGTGCCAGCTCACCACAGGGGGATTCACCCCTCCACTTT. Translation: CASSPQGDSPLHF. The whole variable domain, remainder taken from reference TRBV18 and TRBJ1-6, is NAGVMQNPRHLVRRRGQEARLRCSPMKGHSHVYWYRQLPEEGLKFMVYLQKENIIDESGMPKERFSAEFPKEGPSILRIQQVVRGDSAAYFCASSPQGDSPLHFGNGTRLTVT.

V gene TRBV18 combines with J gene TRBJ2-1; 7 bases line up with TRBD2. Germline V gene lookup returns CDR1 KGHSH and CDR2 LQKENI. The CDR3 has 16 amino acids. Trimming removed 6 bases from V and 8 bases from J; junction bases left unmatched: 16. DNA for the CDR3: TGTGCCAGCTCCACAATGGAGGCGGGAGTCACCGATGAGCAGTTCTTC. This codes for CASSTMEAGVTDEQFF. The variable domain in full, completed from reference TRBV18 and TRBJ2-1, reads NAGVMQNPRHLVRRRGQEARLRCSPMKGHSHVYWYRQLPEEGLKFMVYLQKENIIDESGMPKERFSAEFPKEGPSILRIQQVVRGDSAAYFCASSTMEAGVTDEQFFGPGTRLTVL.

The V gene is TRBV4-2, the J gene TRBJ1-1; 8 bases are a match to TRBD1. Germline CDR1 reads LGHNA; CDR2 reads YNFKEQ. The V segment lost 5 bases and the J segment 2 bases; nucleotides outside the gene matches: 16. The CDR3 loop spans 18 amino acids. CDR3 nucleotides: TGTGCCAGCAGCTCACAAAGGCCCGGACAGGGCGTAAACACTGAAGCTTTCTTT. Its protein product is CASSSQRPGQGVNTEAFF.

This clone appeared a single time. Here the CDR3 reads CASSIDGGAGELFF. The CDR3 nucleotides are TGTGCCAGTAGTATAGATGGCGGGGCCGGGGAGCTGTTTTTT. The V gene is TRBV19, the J gene TRBJ2-2; maybe TRBD2 (6 bases). The length of the CDR3 is 14 residues. V was clipped by 0 bases and J by 6 bases, with 8 bases between them. Looked up from germline, CDR1 is LNHDA and CDR2 is SQIVND (reference sequence). The full variable domain, completed using reference TRBV19 and TRBJ2-2, is DGGITQSPKYLFRKEGQNVTLSCEQNLNHDAMYWYRQDPGQGLRLIYYSQIVNDFQKGDIAEGYSVSREKKESFPLTVTSAQKNPTAFYLCASSIDGGAGELFFGEGSRLTVL.

This clone was seen more than once but under ten times. The chain is built from TRBV4-1 and TRBJ1-2, with TRBD1 matching 12 bases. The germline gives CDR1 MGHRA, CDR2 YSYEKL. V trimming: 0 bases; J trimming: 5 bases; junction bases outside the gene matches: 4. This CDR3 has 16 residues. CDR3: CASSQDPGQGAYGYTF. The CDR3 DNA follows: TGCGCCAGCAGCCAAGATCCGGGACAGGGGGCGTATGGCTACACCTTC.

V gene TRBV4-1 combines with J gene TRBJ1-6, with no clear D. Germline V gene sequence: CDR1 MGHRA, CDR2 YSYEKL. The CDR3 contains 18 residues. V was trimmed by 3 bases and J by 0 bases, leaving 15 bases between them. In nucleotides, the CDR3 is TGCGCCAGCAGCCAGGCGGCTCGTCTGACCTCCTATAATTCACCCCTCCACTTT. Translation gives CASSQAARLTSYNSPLHF.

The chain links TRBV5-5 to TRBJ2-2, with 13 nucleotides matching TRBD2. V shed 6 bases, J shed 12 bases, and the junction held 17 bases outside the gene matches. Per germline, CDR1 SGHKS and CDR2 YYEKEE (reference sequence). CDR3 size: 17 residues. The CDR3 reads CASNFPGLAGPGTQLFF. The CDR3 DNA sequence: TGTGCCAGCAACTTTCCGGGACTAGCGGGACCCGGGACGCAGCTGTTTTTT.

The chain combines TRBV27 with TRBJ1-1; no firm D call. CDR1 is MNHEY, CDR2 SMNVEV, per germline (reference sequence). The germline V and J ends were trimmed by 3 bases and 0 bases, with 5 bases remaining between them. The CDR3 length is 13 residues. In nucleotides, the CDR3 is TGTGCCAGCAGTTTTAAGCTGAACACTGAAGCTTTCTTT. Protein: CASSFKLNTEAFF.

This chain links TRBV9 with TRBJ2-1; unclear D gene. V was pared by 6 bases and J by 3 bases, with 16 bases between. Germline V gene data show CDR1 as SGDLS and CDR2 as YYNGEE. CDR3 length: 15 residues. CDR3 DNA: TGTGCCAGCAATGGCGGTCGGTATGGCTACAATGAGCAGTTCTTC. The encoded protein is CASNGGRYGYNEQFF.

V usage is TRBV18 and J usage is TRBJ2-1; 7 nucleotides align to TRBD1. Germline CDR1 KGHSH, CDR2 LQKENI. The CDR3 loop spans 14 amino acids. The junction had 8 bases not matched to a gene; V was cut back by 5 bases and J by 7 bases. The CDR3, as DNA: TGTGCCAGCTCAAAAGACAGGGTAGCGAATGAGCAGTTCTTC. Amino acids: CASSKDRVANEQFF.

This clone was found once. V and J are TRBV18 and TRBJ1-3, with 9 bases matching TRBD1. CDR3 length equals 18 residues. Germline-derived CDR1 and CDR2 are KGHSH and LQKENI. The J segment lost 0 bases and the V segment lost 6 bases, leaving 12 bases of the junction unmatched. The CDR3, as DNA: TGTGCCAGCTCTTTAAATCCGGGACAGGGAGCCTCTGGAAACACCATATATTTT. Encoded protein: CASSLNPGQGASGNTIYF.

The CDR3 sequence: CASSQDFLAGVYEQYF. DNA of the CDR3: TGCGCCAGCAGCCAAGATTTCCTAGCGGGAGTCTACGAGCAGTACTTC. The chain has TRBV4-1 and TRBJ2-7; 10 bases are a match to TRBD2. This CDR3 has 16 amino acids. V lost 0 bases to trimming and J lost 3 bases; unmatched junction nucleotides: 5. Per germline, CDR1 MGHRA and CDR2 YSYEKL.

This chain connects TRBV7-9 to TRBJ2-7, with TRBD1 identical over 8 bases. There are 14 residues in the CDR3. Germline values: CDR1 SEHNR, CDR2 FQNEAQ (reference sequence). The trim removed 3 bases at V and 1 base at J, leaving 2 bases unmatched. CDR3 bases: TGTGCCAGCAGCTTGGACAGGGTTTCCTACGAGCAGTACTTC. Protein product: CASSLDRVSYEQYF.

The V call is TRBV7-9, the J call TRBJ2-7; TRBD2 matches 12 bases. V trimming: 5 bases; J trimming: 2 bases; junction bases outside the gene matches: 7. CDR1 is SEHNR, CDR2 FQNEAQ, per germline (reference sequence). The CDR3 length is 16 residues. The DNA for the CDR3 is TGTGCCAGCAGCACATACGGACTAGCGGGGACCTACGAGCAGTACTTC. This codes for CASSTYGLAGTYEQYF. The entire variable domain, with the rest obtained from reference TRBV7-9 and TRBJ2-7, is as follows: DTGVSQNPRHKITKRGQNVTFRCDPISEHNRLYWYRQTLGQGPEFLTYFQNEAQLEKSRLLSDRFSAERPKGSFSTLEIQRTEQGDSAMYLCASSTYGLAGTYEQYFGPGTRLTVT.

V is TRBV28 and J is TRBJ1-5; TRBD1 is a possible D gene (5 bases). CDR1 is MDHEN, CDR2 SYDVKM, per germline. The CDR3 covers 13 residues. The germline V and J ends were trimmed by 5 bases and 5 bases, with 10 bases remaining between them. CDR3 bases: TGTGCCAGCAGTCCGCGGGGGGATCAGCCCCAGCATTTT. Its translation is CASSPRGDQPQHF.

V is TRBV5-1 and J is TRBJ2-7; 12 bases line up with TRBD1. J lost 6 bases, V lost 2 bases, and 6 bases had no gene match. The CDR3 has 15 residues. Looked up from germline, CDR1 is SGHRS and CDR2 is YFSETQ. In nucleotides, the CDR3 is TGCGCCAGCAGCTTTACCGGGACAGGGGGCGGCGAGCAGTACTTC. This codes for CASSFTGTGGGEQYF.

The chain is built from TRBV15 and TRBJ1-5; D gene ambiguous. V lost 0 bases, J lost 4 bases, and 7 bases lay in between. The CDR3 totals 14 residues. Germline V CDR1 and CDR2: LNHNV, YYDKDF (reference sequence). CDR3 coding DNA: TGTGCCACCAGCAGAGATCGGGTAAATCAGCCCCAGCATTTT. Its protein product is CATSRDRVNQPQHF.

The chain carries TRBV3-1 (or the pseudogene TRBV3-2) and TRBJ2-7; TRBD1 agrees at 9 bases. V dropped 8 bases and J dropped 2; count of bases not matched to a gene: 7. The CDR3 totals 14 residues. Germline CDR1 is LGHDT and CDR2 is YNNKEL (reference sequence). The CDR3 DNA reads TGTGCCAGCGGGGGACAGGGTACAACCTACGAGCAGTACTTC. Its translation is CASGGQGTTYEQYF.

The chain recombines TRBV5-1 with TRBJ2-2; D is possibly TRBD2 (7 bases). CDR3 length: 17 amino acids. Germline CDR1 and CDR2: SGHRS and YFSETQ. Trimming removed 4 bases from V and 1 base from J, with 17 bases in between. The CDR3 DNA is TGCGCCAGCAGCCCCCGAGGGGGGGGGTTGAACACCGGGGAGCTGTTTTTT. It translates to CASSPRGGGLNTGELFF.

This chain joins TRBV27 and TRBJ1-2, with 9 positions matching TRBD1. The CDR3 sequence is 16 residues long. The junction had 13 bases not matched to a gene; V was cut back by 7 bases and J by 4 bases. Per the germline V gene, CDR1 is MNHEY and CDR2 is SMNVEV (reference sequence). The CDR3 loop is CASTMYGDRDFYGYTF. The CDR3 nucleotides are TGTGCCAGCACAATGTACGGGGACAGGGATTTCTATGGCTACACCTTC.

The V gene is TRBV5-1, the J gene TRBJ2-3, with 13 bases that match TRBD2. The germline V gene encodes CDR1 SGHRS and CDR2 YFSETQ. There are 16 residues in the CDR3. With 1 base clipped from V and 5 bases from J, the junction kept 4 bases outside the gene matches. The CDR3 sequence: CASSLSTSGGEDTQYF. The CDR3 DNA sequence: TGCGCCAGCAGCTTGTCAACTAGCGGGGGGGAAGATACGCAGTATTTT.

The chain employs TRBV7-3 and TRBJ2-1; 11 bases align to TRBD2. The CDR3 has 16 amino acids. Germline V gene sequence: CDR1 SGHTA, CDR2 FQGTGA. With V trimmed by 5 bases and J by 7 bases, 10 bases remained unmatched. CDR3 amino acids: CASSPIAGGPQNEQFF. The CDR3 nucleotides are TGTGCCAGCAGCCCCATAGCGGGAGGGCCTCAAAATGAGCAGTTCTTC.

This sequence joins TRBV4-1 and TRBJ2-7; TRBD1 aligns across 7 bases. This CDR3 region has 15 residues. V dropped 4 bases and J dropped 3; count of bases not matched to a gene: 9. Germline V gives CDR1 MGHRA, CDR2 YSYEKL. CDR3 protein: CASSPGRDSLYEQYF. DNA of the CDR3: TGCGCCAGCAGCCCCGGCAGGGACAGCCTCTACGAGCAGTACTTC.

In its sample, this clone was seen once. The rearrangement links TRBV19 to TRBJ2-2, with D maybe TRBD2 (6 bases). Deletions cut 5 bases from V and 1 base from J, with 17 bases between. Germline lookup yields CDR1 LNHDA and CDR2 SQIVND (reference sequence). CDR3 size: 17 residues. DNA for the CDR3: TGTGCCAGTAGTCCGTCGGGGGTGGCGGGGAACACCGGGGAGCTGTTTTTT. Translated: CASSPSGVAGNTGELFF.

The rearrangement joins TRBV25-1 to TRBJ2-1; TRBD2 is a possible D gene (5 bases). The CDR3 has 12 amino acids. From germline, CDR1 is MGHDK and CDR2 SYGVNS. Trimming took off 3 bases at V and 12 bases at J, with 12 bases between the two ends. The CDR3 here is CASSEVVGRQFF. The CDR3 coding sequence is TGTGCCAGCAGTGAGGTGGTAGGGAGGCAGTTCTTC.

The CDR3, as DNA: TGTGTCACCACCCCACGGGCGGGGGGTGCCTACGAGCAGTACTTC. Protein: CVTTPRAGGAYEQYF. V gene TRBV6-2 or TRBV6-3 combines with J gene TRBJ2-7; the match to TRBD2 covers 8 bases. Germline V lookup: CDR1 MNHEY, CDR2 SVGEGT. CDR3 length: 15 residues.

This clone was recorded a few times. The chain uses TRBV19 and TRBJ2-7; TRBD1 matches 8 bases. The ends lost 4 bases at V and 3 bases at J; junction bases unmatched: 11. The CDR3 sequence is 16 residues long. Looked up from germline, CDR1 is LNHDA and CDR2 is SQIVND (reference sequence). The CDR3 sequence is CASSNTGTGKFYEQYF. CDR3 DNA: TGTGCCAGTAGTAATACCGGGACAGGAAAGTTCTACGAGCAGTACTTC. Supplemented by reference TRBV19 and TRBJ2-7, the full variable domain reads DGGITQSPKYLFRKEGQNVTLSCEQNLNHDAMYWYRQDPGQGLRLIYYSQIVNDFQKGDIAEGYSVSREKKESFPLTVTSAQKNPTAFYLCASSNTGTGKFYEQYFGPGTRLTVT.

To note about this clone: This same CDR3 is encoded by further DNA sequences in the sample. The chain couples TRBV28 to TRBJ1-2, with D perhaps matching TRBD1 (6 bases). The CDR3 is 13 amino acids. Looked up from germline, CDR1 is MDHEN and CDR2 is SYDVKM. Trimming removed 6 bases from V and 2 bases from J, with 10 bases in between. The CDR3, as DNA: TGTGCCAGCAGCAGCGGACAGAACTATGGCTACACCTTC. It is translated as CASSSGQNYGYTF.

This clone came up a few times. The chain uses TRBV7-2 and TRBJ1-3, with D perhaps TRBD1 (5 bases). V was trimmed by 1 base and J by 4 bases, leaving 14 bases between them. Per the germline V gene, CDR1 is SGHTA and CDR2 is FQGNSA. CDR3 length: 16 residues. The CDR3 loop is CASSLVGAGRGNTIYF. CDR3 bases: TGTGCCAGCAGCTTAGTTGGGGCAGGGCGAGGAAACACCATATATTTT.

This rearrangement joins TRBV11-3 to TRBJ2-3, with 8 bases identical to TRBD2. V lost 5 bases to trimming and J lost 8 bases; unmatched junction nucleotides: 15. The CDR3 runs 16 residues. Germline CDR1 SGHNT, CDR2 YENEEA. The CDR3 DNA follows: TGTGCCAGCAGCCTTCTTGCGGGACTAGGATCCGTTACGCAGTATTTT. Translating gives CASSLLAGLGSVTQYF.

The chain's CDR3 is CASSLPQLRQPQHF. For the CDR3, the DNA is TGTGCCAGCAGTTTACCCCAGCTGCGGCAGCCCCAGCATTTT. This chain uses TRBV28 with TRBJ1-5; no clear D. Trimming removed 2 bases at V and 7 bases at J, with 12 bases between. CDR1 is MDHEN and CDR2 is SYDVKM in the germline V gene. CDR3 length: 14 amino acids.